The T cell receptor (beta chain) described here comes from a study of PD-L1 blockade in urothelial cancer. The wider study: Administration of atezolizumab to patients began in the mid-2010s, at 1,200 mg intravenously every 3 weeks. Patients previously received 0 to 3 chemotherapy regimens.

Remarks on this clone: What it binds is not known.

Study findings and constraints: Pretreatment blood TCR clonality under the median forecast improved survival.

Time point indicated: pretreatment peripheral blood. Urothelial carcinoma affected the patients, and it was locally advanced or metastatic. Sequencing was performed with immunoSEQ multiplex PCR; in TCRdb, only in-frame clones are kept and a portion is missing. The sample shows fewer than 95,000 clones, around 84% of them seen only once. Here the sequenced sample was PBMCs, taken around atezolizumab (anti-PD-L1) treatment. The TCR originated in a man aged 60 to 75 with urothelial cancer.

The CDR3 loop reads CASSPEPMGSDTEAFF. The CDR3 region has the DNA TGCGCCAGCAGCCCGGAGCCTATGGGTAGCGACACTGAAGCTTTCTTT. The chain combines TRBV5-1 with TRBJ1-1; no definite D call. Trimming stripped 4 bases from V and 3 bases from J, with 19 bases between. This CDR3 comprises 16 residues. Germline CDR1 is SGHRS and CDR2 is YFSETQ. The full variable domain, its missing parts supplied by reference TRBV5-1 and TRBJ1-1, is KAGVTQTPRYLIKTRGQQVTLSCSPISGHRSVSWYQQTPGQGLQFLFEYFSETQRNKGNFPGRFSGRQFSNSRSEMNVSTLELGDSALYLCASSPEPMGSDTEAFFGQGTRLTVV.